This T cell receptor beta chain came from a study of Graves' ophthalmopathy and Graves' hyperthyroidism. For the study at large: At the time of initial diagnosis and before any treatment, peripheral blood was collected.

This clonotype was recorded at least ten times. Its antigen remains unidentified. Findings of the study overall: The model's prediction of ophthalmopathy progression had 70.59% sensitivity and 72% to 85% specificity.

The authors amplified TCR beta CDR3 regions from RNA transcripts. HTBI primers served in a first-round RT-PCR, which a second-round multiplex PCR followed. Using its own MiXCR run on the multiplex PCR reads, TCRdb lists one record per CDR3 protein. The sample includes 300,000 to 400,000 distinct CDR3 sequences, 17% seen only once; the top ten take 2% to 2.5%. Hyperthyroidism qualified as stable when ophthalmopathy did not develop within 18 months of follow-up. This receptor was taken from an adult woman with stable Graves' hyperthyroidism. The sample comprised peripheral blood.

Written as DNA, the CDR3 is TGTGCCACCAGCAGAGATAGTCCAGGGGGTTCACCCCTCCACTTT. Protein sequence: CATSRDSPGGSPLHF. This chain uses TRBV15 with TRBJ1-6; 7 nucleotides line up with TRBD1. Germline V gives CDR1 LNHNV, CDR2 YYDKDF (reference sequence). CDR3 size: 15 residues. J lost 9 bases, V lost 0 bases, and 5 bases had no gene match. The variable domain in full, with the rest retrieved from reference TRBV15 and TRBJ1-6, is DAMVIQNPRYQVTQFGKPVTLSCSQTLNHNVMYWYQQKSSQAPKLLFHYYDKDFNNEADTPDNFQSRRPNTSFCFLDIRSPGLGDTAMYLCATSRDSPGGSPLHFGNGTRLTVT.